This T cell receptor (beta chain) came from a study of shared clonotypes between healthy human individuals. V dropped 4 bases and J dropped 3; count of bases not matched to a gene: 2. CDR1 and CDR2 from the germline V gene are SEHNR and FQNEAQ (reference sequence). The CDR3 is made up of 14 amino acids. On this clone itself: Within the sample, other DNA sequences also encode this same CDR3.

Some clones are missing from TCRdb's copy, which holds only in-frame ones; the method was immunoSEQ multiplex PCR. The sample shows 1.5 million to 2.5 million clones, over 85% of them seen only once. Naive CD8 cells lacked CD45RO and underwent positive selection for CCR7, leaving out terminally differentiated effector memory CD45RA+ cells. The sample comprised naive CD8+ T cells sorted from blood. The TCR sequence derives from a man between 18 and 35 years old in good health. The J gene is TRBJ2-1, the V gene TRBV7-9; 8 nucleotides match TRBD1. The CDR3 protein is CASSSDRDYNEQFF. The CDR3 nucleotides are TGTGCCAGCAGCTCGGACAGGGACTACAATGAGCAGTTCTTC.